Shown below are 2 T cell receptor beta chains from a single sample sequenced in a study of spatial heterogeneity in lung cancer. TCRdb independently ran MiXCR on the 5' RACE reads; one entry per CDR3 protein. The sample includes under 11,000 distinct CDR3 sequences, 3.9% seen only once; the top ten take roughly 8%. Time point reported: sample taken at primary tumor resection. The sequenced material consisted of unsorted whole RNA from tumor, nontumor lung or frozen PBMC. Sample: normal lung tissue next to the tumor, taken at surgery. Receptors originate from a male donor with early-stage non-small cell lung cancer.

This clonotype was counted a few times. The chain recombines TRBV7-3 with TRBJ2-2; D not resolved. The germline V gene has CDR1 SGHTA and CDR2 FQGTGA. The CDR3 totals 14 residues. V lost 2 bases to trimming and J lost 7 bases, with 11 bases between them. CDR3 residues: CASSLDMDGGELFF. CDR3 coding DNA: TGTGCCAGCAGCTTAGATATGGACGGCGGGGAGCTGTTTTTT. Drawing the rest from reference TRBV7-3 and TRBJ2-2, the complete variable domain is GAGVSQTPSNKVTEKGKYVELRCDPISGHTALYWYRQSLGQGPEFLIYFQGTGAADDSGLPNDRFFAVRPEGSVSTLKIQRTERGDSAVYLCASSLDMDGGELFFGEGSRLTVL.

As for this clonotype: An end of the junction differs from the germline gene, which may be a read error. The genes are TRBV7-6 and TRBJ2-7, with TRBD1 matching over 7 bases. The CDR3 length is 14 residues. Germline CDR1 SGHVS, CDR2 FNYEAQ. The DNA for the CDR3 is TGTGCCAGCAGCGTAGCAGGGGGAACCTACGAGCAGTACTTC. This gives the protein CASSVAGGTYEQYF.